This T cell receptor (beta chain) was found in a study of monozygotic twins with inflammatory bowel disease. Points from the study as a whole: Neither one strong signal nor one clonotype associated with IBD was supported.

Germline-derived CDR1 and CDR2 are SGHNT and YYREEE (reference sequence). This CDR3 region has 15 residues. A word on this clonotype: The antigen is unknown.

The UMIs contained a 6-nucleotide sample barcode. They were added by template switching during cDNA synthesis. After re-calling the 5' RACE reads, TCRdb lists one entry per CDR3 protein, DNA absent. In total, the table holds approximately 340,000 distinct CDR3 sequences. What was sequenced was blood. The chain employs TRBV5-4 and TRBJ2-3; with no DNA, the TCRdb D assignment of TRBD1 cannot be verified. This clonotype originated in a human donor with ulcerative colitis or Crohn's disease, or a healthy co-twin of an affected twin (not recorded which). The CDR3 reads CASSARTGVTDTQYF.